This record looks at one TCR beta chain sequence and its context. Its antigen is unknown. This entry is derived from a study of cytomegalovirus exposure and HLA in healthy donors. Regarding the study as a whole: Sequencing likely caused a cluster of highly shared sequence variants. At a 0.05 false discovery rate, a later analysis found around 17,000 TCR beta sequences to be associated with HLA alleles. Most CMV-associated TCR beta chains appeared HLA-restricted in a later analysis.

In germline, CDR1 is SNHLY, CDR2 FYNNEI. This CDR3 is built from 15 residues. V lost 5 bases, J lost 7 bases, and 20 bases lay in between. The PCR employed 60 Vbeta primers together with 13 Jbeta primers. Sequencing used immunoSEQ multiplex PCR; TCRdb keeps in-frame clones, though not all of them. This table holds 80,000 or so clones, 60% to 80% found once. This receptor was identified in a woman in her thirties or forties in good health and CMV-seronegative. Sequencing used PBMCs. The chain combines TRBV2 with TRBJ1-2; D is possibly TRBD1 (5 bases). The CDR3 DNA follows: TGTGCCAGCAGTAGGGACTCTTCGACAGTAGGTGGCTACACCTTC. This encodes CASSRDSSTVGGYTF.